The source of this T cell receptor beta chain is a study of T-cell memory formation after mild COVID-19. Study-level results: There was no confirmation that second-wave clones peaking on day 37 were SARS-CoV-2 specific. Researchers found some responding clones in pre-infection memory, a sign that cross-reactive memory joined.

TCRdb re-called the 5' RACE reads through MiXCR, storing one row per CDR3 protein. The table lists about 110,000 distinct CDR3 sequences, 9.5% to 15% of them singletons. This clonotype has a handful of counts. Its antigen is not known. Trimming removed 5 bases from V and 0 bases from J, with 20 bases in between. Germline loops: CDR1 SGHRS, CDR2 YFSETQ. CDR3 length equals 17 residues. The receptor was derived from an adult woman who had mild COVID-19 (a few samples of this study predate the infection). Cell type and time point are not known. What was sequenced was PBMCs or a T cell subset sorted from them (not recorded which). The rearrangement links TRBV5-1 to TRBJ2-5; D is uncertain. CDR3 DNA: TGCGCCAGCAGTGACCTCGGTGGGGTCTCGTACCAAGAGACCCAGTACTTC. Amino acids: CASSDLGGVSYQETQYF.